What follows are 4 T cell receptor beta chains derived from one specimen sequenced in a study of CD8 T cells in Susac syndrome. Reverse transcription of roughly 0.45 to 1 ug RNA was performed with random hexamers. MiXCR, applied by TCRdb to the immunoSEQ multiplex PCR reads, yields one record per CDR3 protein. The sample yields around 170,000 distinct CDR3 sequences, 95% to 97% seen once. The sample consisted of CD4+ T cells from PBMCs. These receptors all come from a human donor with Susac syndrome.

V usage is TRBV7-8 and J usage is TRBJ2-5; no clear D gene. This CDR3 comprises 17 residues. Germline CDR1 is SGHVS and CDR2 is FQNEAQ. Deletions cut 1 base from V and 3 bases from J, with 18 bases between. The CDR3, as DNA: TGTGCCAGCAGCTTAGGTATTTGGGCTGAGCCCGAAGAGACCCAGTACTTC. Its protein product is CASSLGIWAEPEETQYF.

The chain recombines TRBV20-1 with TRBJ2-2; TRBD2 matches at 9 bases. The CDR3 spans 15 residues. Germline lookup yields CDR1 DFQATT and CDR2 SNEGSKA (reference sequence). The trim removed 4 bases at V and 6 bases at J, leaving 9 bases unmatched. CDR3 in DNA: TGCAGTGCTAAACCGGGACTAGCTGGATCCGGGGAGCTGTTTTTT. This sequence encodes CSAKPGLAGSGELFF.

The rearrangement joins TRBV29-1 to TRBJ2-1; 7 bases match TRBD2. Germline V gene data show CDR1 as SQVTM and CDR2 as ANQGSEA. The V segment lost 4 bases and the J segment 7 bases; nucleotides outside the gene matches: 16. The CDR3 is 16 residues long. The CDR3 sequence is CSVGWGGRSGRNEQFF. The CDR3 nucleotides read TGCAGCGTTGGGTGGGGGGGGAGGTCAGGTCGGAATGAGCAGTTCTTC.

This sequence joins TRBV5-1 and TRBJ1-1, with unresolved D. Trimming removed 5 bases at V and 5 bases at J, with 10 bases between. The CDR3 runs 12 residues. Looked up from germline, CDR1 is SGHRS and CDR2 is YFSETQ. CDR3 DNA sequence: TGCGCCAGCAGGCGGGATGAAACTGAAGCTTTCTTT. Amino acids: CASRRDETEAFF.